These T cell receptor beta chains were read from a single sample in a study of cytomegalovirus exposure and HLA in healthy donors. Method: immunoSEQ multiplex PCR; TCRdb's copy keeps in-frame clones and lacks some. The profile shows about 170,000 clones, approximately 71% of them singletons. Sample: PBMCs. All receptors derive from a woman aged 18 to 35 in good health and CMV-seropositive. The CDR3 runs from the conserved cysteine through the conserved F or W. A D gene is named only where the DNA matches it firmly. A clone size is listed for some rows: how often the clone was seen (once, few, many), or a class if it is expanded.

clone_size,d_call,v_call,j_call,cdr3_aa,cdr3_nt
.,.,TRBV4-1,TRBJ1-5,CASSFNSNQPQHF,TGCGCCAGCAGCTTTAATAGCAATCAGCCCCAGCATTTT
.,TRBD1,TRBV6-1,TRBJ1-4,CASSETGIPLTNEKLFF,TGTGCCAGCAGTGAGACAGGGATTCCCCTGACTAATGAAAAACTGTTTTTT
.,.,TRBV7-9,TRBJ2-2,CASSPGHLNTGELFF,TGTGCCAGCAGCCCGGGACACCTCAACACCGGGGAGCTGTTTTTT
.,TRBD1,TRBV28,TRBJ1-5,CASSPGTGDNQPQHF,TGTGCCAGCAGCCCCGGGACAGGGGACAATCAGCCCCAGCATTTT
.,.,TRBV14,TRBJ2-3,CASSQASKNTQYF,TGTGCCAGCAGCCAAGCATCAAAAAATACGCAGTATTTT
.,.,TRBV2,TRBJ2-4,CASRDRAKNIQYF,TGTGCCAGCAGGGACAGAGCCAAAAACATTCAGTACTTC
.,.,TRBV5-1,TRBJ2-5,CASSLGGTEETQYF,TGCGCCAGCAGCCTGGGGGGGACAGAAGAGACCCAGTACTTC
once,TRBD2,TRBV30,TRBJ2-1,CAWSGGLAGGPNEQFF,TGTGCCTGGAGCGGTGGACTAGCGGGGGGGCCAAATGAGCAGTTCTTC
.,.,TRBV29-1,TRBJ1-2,CSVEIQMQGTTNYGYTF,TGCAGCGTTGAAATTCAGATGCAGGGGACTACTAACTATGGCTACACCTTC
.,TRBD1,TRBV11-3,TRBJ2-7,CASSFGTAYEQYF,TGTGCCAGCAGCTTCGGGACAGCCTACGAGCAGTACTTC
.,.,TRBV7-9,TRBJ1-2,CSSSLGRGQSDYGYTF,TGTTCCAGCAGCTTAGGGAGAGGACAGAGTGACTATGGCTACACCTTC
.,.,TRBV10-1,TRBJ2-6,CARKAGTPASSGANVLTF,TGCGCCAGGAAAGCCGGGACACCGGCCTCCTCTGGGGCCAACGTCCTGACTTTC
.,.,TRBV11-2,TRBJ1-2,CASSLDRWETYGYTF,TGTGCCAGCAGCTTAGATCGGTGGGAGACCTATGGCTACACCTTC
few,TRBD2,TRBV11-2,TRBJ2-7,CASSSTVTSADYEQYF,TGTGCCAGCAGCTCCACAGTGACTAGCGCGGACTACGAGCAGTACTTC
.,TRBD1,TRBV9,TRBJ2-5,CASSAQARQGQETQYF,TGTGCCAGCAGCGCGCAGGCCAGACAGGGACAAGAGACCCAGTACTTC
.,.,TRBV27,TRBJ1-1,CASRGGGTEAFF,TGTGCCAGCAGAGGCGGGGGCACTGAAGCTTTCTTT
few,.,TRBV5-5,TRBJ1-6,CASSMESEGSPPLHF,TGTGCCAGCAGCATGGAGTCAGAGGGTTCTCCACCCCTCCACTTT
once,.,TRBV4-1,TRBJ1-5,CASSQGRDNQPQHF,TGCGCCAGCAGCCAAGGGAGGGATAATCAGCCCCAGCATTTT
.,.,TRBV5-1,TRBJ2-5,CASRFDSQETQYF,TGCGCCAGCAGATTCGACAGCCAAGAGACCCAGTACTTC
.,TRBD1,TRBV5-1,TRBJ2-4,CASSYDRGLGNIQYF,TGCGCCAGCAGCTATGACAGGGGGCTGGGGAACATTCAGTACTTC
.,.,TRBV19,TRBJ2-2,CASSQIDRTGELFF,TGTGCCAGTAGTCAAATAGACAGAACCGGGGAGCTGTTTTTT
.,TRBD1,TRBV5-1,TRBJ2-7,CASSLGGQGGDEQYF,TGCGCCAGCAGCTTGGGCGGACAGGGAGGCGACGAGCAGTACTTC
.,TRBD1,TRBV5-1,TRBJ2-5,CASSRRPGQGALETQYF,TGCGCCAGCAGCAGAAGACCGGGACAGGGGGCGCTTGAGACCCAGTACTTC
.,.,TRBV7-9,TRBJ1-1,CASSDAEYTEAFF,TGTGCCAGCAGCGATGCTGAGTACACTGAAGCTTTCTTT
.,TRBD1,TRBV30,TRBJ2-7,CARGGTGAYEQYF,TGTGCCCGCGGTGGGACAGGGGCCTACGAGCAGTACTTC
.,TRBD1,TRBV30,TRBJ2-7,CAWSLEGQPNF,TGTGCCTGGAGTTTAGAGGGACAGCCGAACTTC
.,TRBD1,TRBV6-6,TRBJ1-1,CASGSRKGQGRTEAFF,TGTGCCAGCGGGAGTCGGAAGGGACAGGGTAGAACTGAAGCTTTCTTT
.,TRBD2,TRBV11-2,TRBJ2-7,CASSFSGGAAYEQYF,TGTGCCAGCAGCTTTAGCGGGGGGGCCGCGTACGAGCAGTACTTC
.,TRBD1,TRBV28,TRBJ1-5,CASRDRGGQPQHF,TGTGCCAGCAGAGACAGGGGAGGGCAGCCCCAGCATTTT
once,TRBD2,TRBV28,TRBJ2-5,CASYPSGQETQYF,TGTGCCAGTTACCCTAGCGGCCAAGAGACCCAGTACTTC
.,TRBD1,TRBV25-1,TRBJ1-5,CASSDTGGYQPQHF,TGTGCCAGCAGTGATACAGGGGGCTATCAGCCCCAGCATTTT
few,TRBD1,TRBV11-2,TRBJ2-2,CASSAGQGTNTGELFF,TGTGCCAGCAGCGCGGGACAGGGAACGAACACCGGGGAGCTGTTTTTT
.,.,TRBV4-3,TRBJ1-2,CASSQDLDNYGYTF,TGCGCCAGCAGCCAAGATCTAGACAACTATGGCTACACCTTC
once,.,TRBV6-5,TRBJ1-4,CASSSRGKLFF,TGTGCCAGCAGTTCCAGGGGAAAACTGTTTTTT
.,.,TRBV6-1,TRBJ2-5,CASRFNRGETQYF,TGTGCCAGCAGATTTAATAGGGGGGAGACCCAGTACTTC
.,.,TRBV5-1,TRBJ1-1,CASSGDKGYAEAFF,TGCGCCAGCAGCGGGGACAAGGGCTACGCTGAAGCTTTCTTT
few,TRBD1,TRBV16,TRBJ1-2,CASGQGNYGYTF,TGTGCCAGCGGACAGGGGAACTATGGCTACACCTTC
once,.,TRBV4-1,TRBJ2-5,CASSDVGEAQETQYF,TGCGCCAGCAGCGACGTGGGAGAGGCGCAAGAGACCCAGTACTTC
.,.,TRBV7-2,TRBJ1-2,CASSLAGGGSYGYTF,TGTGCCAGCAGCTTAGCGGGGGGTGGTAGCTATGGCTACACCTTC
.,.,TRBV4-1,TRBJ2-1,CASSQDPSVEQFF,TGCGCCAGCAGCCAAGACCCTTCGGTGGAGCAGTTCTTC
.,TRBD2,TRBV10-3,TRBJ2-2,CAISAPLAGADGELFF,TGTGCCATCAGTGCGCCACTAGCGGGGGCTGACGGGGAGCTGTTTTTT
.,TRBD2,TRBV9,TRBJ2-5,CASSRGGPETQYF,TGTGCCAGCAGTCGGGGGGGCCCCGAGACCCAGTACTTC
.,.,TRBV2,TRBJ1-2,CASSEEDPRGGYTF,TGTGCCAGCAGTGAAGAGGACCCGCGGGGAGGCTACACCTTC
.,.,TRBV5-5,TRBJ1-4,CASSPARGSEKLFF,TGTGCCAGCAGTCCGGCCCGAGGGAGTGAAAAACTGTTTTTT
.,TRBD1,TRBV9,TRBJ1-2,CASSEGQINYGYTF,TGTGCCAGCAGCGAGGGACAGATTAACTATGGCTACACCTTC
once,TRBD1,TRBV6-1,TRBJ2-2,CASSEGTGDTGELFF,TGTGCCAGCAGTGAAGGGACAGGGGACACCGGGGAGCTGTTTTTT
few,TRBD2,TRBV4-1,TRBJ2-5,CASSQDFAGGGETQYF,TGCGCCAGCAGCCAAGACTTTGCGGGGGGAGGGGAGACCCAGTACTTC